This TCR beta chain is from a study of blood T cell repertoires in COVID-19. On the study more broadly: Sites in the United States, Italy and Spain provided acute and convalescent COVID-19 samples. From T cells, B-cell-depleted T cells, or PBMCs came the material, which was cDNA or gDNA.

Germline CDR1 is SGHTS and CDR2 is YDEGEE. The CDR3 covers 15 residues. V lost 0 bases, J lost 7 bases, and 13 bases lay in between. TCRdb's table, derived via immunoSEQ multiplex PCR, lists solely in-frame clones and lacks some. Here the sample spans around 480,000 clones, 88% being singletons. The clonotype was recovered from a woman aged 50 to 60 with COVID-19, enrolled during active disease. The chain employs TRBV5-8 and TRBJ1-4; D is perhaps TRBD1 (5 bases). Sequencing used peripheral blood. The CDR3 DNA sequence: TGTGCCAGCAGCTTGGGCGAGACAGATAGTGAAAAACTGTTTTTT. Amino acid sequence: CASSLGETDSEKLFF.